Below, 28 T cell receptor beta chains from the same sample are listed, as sequenced in a study of OX40 agonist ivuxolimab in advanced cancers. The assay was immunoSEQ multiplex PCR, and TCRdb's table has in-frame clones only and misses some. The profile covers roughly 41,000 clones, with over 65% appearing a single time and 1.5% to 2% taken by the ten largest. The sequencing here drew on CD4+ or CD8+ T cells sorted from blood, taken in a trial of the OX40 agonist ivuxolimab. These receptors were collected from an adult with an advanced solid tumor such as melanoma, head and neck, liver or kidney cancer.

V usage is TRBV11-3 and J usage is TRBJ1-1; D not resolved. The CDR3 covers 14 residues. The germline V gene encodes CDR1 SGHNT and CDR2 YENEEA. V was shortened by 5 bases and J by 1 base, with 11 bases between the two germline ends. CDR3 in amino acids: CASSPWEPNTEAFF. The DNA for the CDR3 is TGTGCCAGCAGCCCCTGGGAGCCGAACACTGAAGCTTTCTTT.

V gene TRBV19 combines with J gene TRBJ2-2; D is possibly TRBD1 (6 bases). With 7 bases removed from V and 5 bases from J, the gap between germline ends came to 11 bases. The germline V gene encodes CDR1 LNHDA and CDR2 SQIVND (reference sequence). The CDR3 is made up of 13 amino acids. This chain's CDR3 is CASTPQGTGELFF. CDR3 DNA: TGTGCCAGTACCCCACAGGGTACCGGGGAGCTGTTTTTT. The full variable domain, rest sourced from reference TRBV19 and TRBJ2-2, is DGGITQSPKYLFRKEGQNVTLSCEQNLNHDAMYWYRQDPGQGLRLIYYSQIVNDFQKGDIAEGYSVSREKKESFPLTVTSAQKNPTAFYLCASTPQGTGELFFGEGSRLTVL.

The gene calls are TRBV4-1 and TRBJ1-1; D not resolved. CDR3 length equals 15 residues. CDR1 and CDR2 from the germline V gene are MGHRA and YSYEKL. V lost 0 bases, J lost 3 bases, and 11 bases lay in between. The CDR3 sequence is CASSQDGGEYTEAFF. CDR3 DNA sequence: TGCGCCAGCAGCCAAGATGGTGGGGAATACACTGAAGCTTTCTTT.

The chain employs TRBV29-1 and TRBJ1-2; TRBD1 might be the D (6 bases). The CDR3 is made up of 13 amino acids. CDR1 and CDR2 from the germline V gene are SQVTM and ANQGSEA. Trimming shortened V by 5 bases and J by 4 bases, and 14 bases separated the two germline ends. The CDR3 sequence is CSVFGGTRYGYTF. Written as DNA, the CDR3 is TGCAGCGTTTTTGGGGGCACGCGCTATGGCTACACCTTC.

The J gene is TRBJ1-5, the V gene TRBV4-1; 8 bases map to TRBD1. Trimming at V came to 4 bases and at J to 6 bases, leaving 14 bases not matched to a gene. The CDR3 has 17 amino acids. In germline, CDR1 is MGHRA, CDR2 YSYEKL. For the CDR3, the DNA is TGCGCCAGCAGCCTCGGACAGGGCGGGCCCCAAGGTCAGCCCCAGCATTTT. This encodes CASSLGQGGPQGQPQHF.

The V and J genes are TRBV9 and TRBJ1-1; D is undetermined. CDR3 length equals 14 residues. V was pared by 0 bases and J by 1 base, with 7 bases between. CDR1 is SGDLS, CDR2 YYNGEE, per germline. The CDR3 bases are TGTGCCAGCAGCGTAGCTCGACCGAACACTGAAGCTTTCTTT. Translating it yields CASSVARPNTEAFF.

The chain recombines TRBV5-1 with TRBJ1-2; 10 bases are shared with TRBD1. Looked up from germline, CDR1 is SGHRS and CDR2 is YFSETQ. The CDR3 is made up of 17 amino acids. The junction had 7 bases not matched to a gene; V was cut back by 2 bases and J by 0 bases. The CDR3 loop reads CASSLSGQGVSNYGYTF. In DNA, the CDR3 is TGCGCCAGCAGCTTAAGCGGACAGGGGGTCTCTAACTATGGCTACACCTTC.

The gene calls are TRBV7-3 and TRBJ2-5, with D perhaps being TRBD1 or TRBD2 (6 bases each). CDR3 size: 16 residues. Trimming stripped 0 bases from V and 2 bases from J, with 13 bases between. Germline V lookup: CDR1 SGHTA, CDR2 FQGTGA. Here the CDR3 reads CASSLTSRRGQETQYF. For the CDR3, the DNA is TGTGCCAGCAGCTTAACATCTAGGAGGGGGCAAGAGACCCAGTACTTC.

The chain joins TRBV5-6 to TRBJ2-1; no firm D call. Trimming stripped 3 bases from V and 8 bases from J, with 15 bases between. Per the germline V gene, CDR1 is SGHDT and CDR2 is YYEEEE. CDR3 length: 14 amino acids. The CDR3 DNA reads TGTGCCAGCAGCTCCAATCTAGGGTCCGATGAGCAGTTCTTC. It encodes CASSSNLGSDEQFF.

The rearrangement links TRBV19 to TRBJ1-1; D call uncertain. Per the germline V gene, CDR1 is LNHDA and CDR2 is SQIVND (reference sequence). The ends were cut back, 0 bases at V and 4 bases at J, with 9 bases in the middle. This CDR3 has 14 amino acids. CDR3 nucleotides: TGTGCCAGTAGTATAGAAGGAGATAGCACTGAAGCTTTCTTT. This sequence encodes CASSIEGDSTEAFF.

V gene TRBV19 combines with J gene TRBJ2-5, with 9 bases lining up with TRBD2. This CDR3 is 20 amino acids long. Germline CDR1 reads LNHDA; CDR2 reads SQIVND (reference sequence). The ends lost 5 bases at V and 3 bases at J; junction bases unmatched: 22. The CDR3 spells CASSAGLLGSGGPEKETQYF. The CDR3 DNA is TGTGCCAGTAGTGCGGGACTACTGGGGAGCGGGGGGCCTGAAAAAGAGACCCAGTACTTC.

J is TRBJ2-1 and V is TRBV2, with 9 bases matching TRBD1. In germline, CDR1 is SNHLY, CDR2 FYNNEI. Trimming cost V 4 bases and J 3 bases; bases outside gene matches: 4. The CDR3 sequence is 15 residues long. CDR3 DNA sequence: TGTGCCAGCAGTGCCACAGGGGGCGGCTACAATGAGCAGTTCTTC. It encodes CASSATGGGYNEQFF.

This chain joins TRBV27 and TRBJ1-2; D may be TRBD1 (6 bases). The CDR3 has 15 amino acids. The V gene's germline CDR1 is MNHEY and CDR2 SMNVEV (reference sequence). The V end lost 4 bases, the J end lost 8 bases, and 20 bases lay between the germline ends. The CDR3 DNA reads as TGTGCCAGCAGTTCCGGAGGGGGGACGGCTATGGGCTACACCTTC. This gives the protein CASSSGGGTAMGYTF.

The chain recombines TRBV5-4 with TRBJ2-5, with 13 bases that match TRBD2. Germline V gene data show CDR1 as SGHNT and CDR2 as YYREEE (reference sequence). Losses at the gene ends were 4 bases for V and 5 bases for J; bases not matched to a gene: 8. The CDR3 contains 16 residues. The CDR3, as DNA: TGTGCCAGCAGCAGCGGGACTAGCGGGGAAAGTGAGACCCAGTACTTC. Protein sequence: CASSSGTSGESETQYF.

The CDR3 sequence: CASSPSGGNYEQYF. CDR3 DNA: TGTGCCAGCTCACCATCCGGGGGGAACTACGAGCAGTACTTC. This chain links TRBV18 with TRBJ2-7; 7 bases align to TRBD2. V trimming: 2 bases; J trimming: 3 bases; junction bases outside the gene matches: 4. Per germline, CDR1 KGHSH and CDR2 LQKENI. The CDR3 has 14 amino acids.

The chain is built from TRBV30 and TRBJ2-7; D may be TRBD2 (6 bases). V was pared by 8 bases and J by 4 bases, with 15 bases between. This CDR3 comprises 12 residues. Germline V gene sequence: CDR1 GTSNPN, CDR2 SVGIG (reference sequence). The CDR3 loop reads CAAGSGIYEQYF. The CDR3 region has the DNA TGTGCCGCGGGGTCAGGGATTTACGAGCAGTACTTC.

The chain joins TRBV27 to TRBJ1-4; D ambiguous. V was clipped by 0 bases and J by 3 bases, with 5 bases between them. The CDR3 has 14 residues. Germline V lookup: CDR1 MNHEY, CDR2 SMNVEV (reference sequence). CDR3 DNA sequence: TGTGCCAGCAGTTTATCGGGTGCTAATGAAAAACTGTTTTTT. Encoded protein: CASSLSGANEKLFF.

V gene TRBV18 combines with J gene TRBJ2-7; 13 positions agree with TRBD2. The junction had 5 bases not matched to a gene; V was cut back by 3 bases and J by 0 bases. Per the germline V gene, CDR1 is KGHSH and CDR2 is LQKENI. This CDR3 region has 17 residues. The CDR3 sequence: CASSPGTSGTYSYEQYF. The CDR3 DNA follows: TGTGCCAGCTCACCCGGGACTAGCGGGACTTACTCCTACGAGCAGTACTTC. The entire variable domain, with the rest obtained from reference TRBV18 and TRBJ2-7, is as follows: NAGVMQNPRHLVRRRGQEARLRCSPMKGHSHVYWYRQLPEEGLKFMVYLQKENIIDESGMPKERFSAEFPKEGPSILRIQQVVRGDSAAYFCASSPGTSGTYSYEQYFGPGTRLTVT.

V is TRBV5-5 and J is TRBJ1-4; TRBD1 matches at 8 bases. V dropped 2 bases and J dropped 0; count of bases not matched to a gene: 3. The germline V gene has CDR1 SGHKS and CDR2 YYEKEE (reference sequence). CDR3 length: 16 residues. CDR3 protein: CASSFQGAATNEKLFF. CDR3 nucleotide sequence: TGTGCCAGCAGCTTCCAGGGGGCAGCAACTAATGAAAAACTGTTTTTT.

The rearrangement uses TRBV11-2 and TRBJ2-4, with 7 bases aligning to TRBD2. The CDR3 length is 13 residues. The V and J ends lost 4 bases and 4 bases, in that order; junction bases with no gene match: 1. The germline V gene encodes CDR1 SGHAT and CDR2 FQNNGV. In DNA, the CDR3 is TGTGCCAGCAGCTCCGGGGGGAAAAACATTCAGTACTTC. Its protein product is CASSSGGKNIQYF.

This clone was seen a single time. The J gene is TRBJ1-2, the V gene TRBV7-9; D ambiguous. Per the germline V gene, CDR1 is SEHNR and CDR2 is FQNEAQ (reference sequence). Deletions cut 3 bases from V and 0 bases from J, with 11 bases between. There are 15 residues in the CDR3. For the CDR3, the DNA is TGTGCCAGCAGCTTTCTGGCAGAGACTAACTATGGCTACACCTTC. Its translation is CASSFLAETNYGYTF. The full variable domain, in which reference TRBV7-9 and TRBJ1-2 provide the parts outside the CDR3, is DTGVSQNPRHKITKRGQNVTFRCDPISEHNRLYWYRQTLGQGPEFLTYFQNEAQLEKSRLLSDRFSAERPKGSFSTLEIQRTEQGDSAMYLCASSFLAETNYGYTFGSGTRLTVV.

The chain joins TRBV30 to TRBJ1-1; D might be TRBD1 (5 bases). Germline CDR1 reads GTSNPN; CDR2 reads SVGIG (reference sequence). This CDR3 is built from 15 residues. V was cut by 3 bases and J by 3 bases, with 17 bases left in between. The CDR3 DNA reads as TGTGCCTGGAGACGGGAAGGGGCTAGTTACACTGAAGCTTTCTTT. This sequence encodes CAWRREGASYTEAFF.

This clone was seen a few times. V is TRBV7-2 and J is TRBJ1-3, with 10 bases aligning to TRBD1. This CDR3 has 16 residues. Germline V gene data show CDR1 as SGHTA and CDR2 as FQGNSA. J was trimmed by 4 bases and V by 4 bases; bases with no gene match: 7. Written as DNA, the CDR3 is TGTGCCAGCAGCTCCGCCGGGACAGGGGTAGGAAACACCATATATTTT. It codes for CASSSAGTGVGNTIYF.

Only a few counts were recorded for this clone. The genes are TRBV5-1 and TRBJ1-2; 9 bases map to TRBD1. There are 15 residues in the CDR3. Germline assignment: CDR1 SGHRS and CDR2 YFSETQ. Trimming at V came to 2 bases and at J to 5 bases, leaving 7 bases not matched to a gene. The CDR3 region is CASSFETGGEYGYTF. CDR3 bases: TGCGCCAGCAGCTTTGAGACAGGGGGGGAATATGGCTACACCTTC.

The chain uses TRBV9 and TRBJ1-5; unclear D gene. CDR3 length: 14 amino acids. CDR1 is SGDLS and CDR2 is YYNGEE in the germline V gene. Trimming took 4 bases from V and 6 from J, leaving 14 bases between them. The DNA for the CDR3 is TGTGCCAGCAGCACGGACCAACCAGGTCAGCCCCAGCATTTT. This gives the protein CASSTDQPGQPQHF.

This clone was counted a few times. The V gene is TRBV5-8, the J gene TRBJ1-1; D may be TRBD1 (5 bases). The V end was cut by 4 bases, the J end by 10 bases, with 11 bases between. Germline V lookup: CDR1 SGHTS, CDR2 YDEGEE. This CDR3 is 11 amino acids long. CDR3 region: CASSPGSSAFF. In nucleotides, the CDR3 is TGTGCCAGCAGCCCAGGGTCGTCAGCTTTCTTT.

This chain connects TRBV30 to TRBJ1-3; unclear D gene. The germline CDR1 and CDR2 sequences are GTSNPN and SVGIG (reference sequence). This CDR3 contains 14 residues. V was cut by 0 bases and J by 2 bases, with 8 bases left in between. As DNA, the CDR3 is TGTGCCTGGAGTGTAGGAGGGACTGGAAACACCATATATTTT. Its protein product is CAWSVGGTGNTIYF.

The rearrangement uses TRBV25-1 and TRBJ2-2; no definite D call. V dropped 3 bases and J dropped 4 bases, with 15 bases sitting between them. Per germline, CDR1 MGHDK and CDR2 SYGVNS. CDR3 length: 16 amino acids. The CDR3 nucleotides are TGTGCCAGCAGTGATGGTTTGGGCGGCGTCACCGGGGAGCTGTTTTTT. It codes for CASSDGLGGVTGELFF.